One and the same sample provided the 25 T cell receptor beta chains below, sequenced in a study of T cell responses to AZD1222 COVID-19 vaccine. Measured with immunoSEQ multiplex PCR; TCRdb has only the in-frame clones, and not every one. The sample includes around 110,000 clones, approximately 85% seen only once; the top ten take roughly 3.9%. Sequenced here: peripheral blood, sampled on day 0 of MenACWY control vaccination. These receptors were obtained from an adult in good health.

The chain recombines TRBV10-2 with TRBJ2-1, with 11 bases that match TRBD2. The CDR3 contains 19 residues. Per the germline V gene, CDR1 is WSHSY and CDR2 is SAAADI. Losses at the gene ends were 3 bases for V and 0 bases for J; bases not matched to a gene: 10. This CDR3 is CASSDPSLAGVGSYNEQFF. The CDR3 DNA reads TGCGCCAGCAGTGATCCGTCACTAGCGGGGGTCGGCTCCTACAATGAGCAGTTCTTC.

This clone has just a few counts. V and J are TRBV7-3 and TRBJ1-1; 7 positions agree with TRBD1. The CDR3 covers 13 residues. CDR1 and CDR2 from the germline V gene are SGHTA and FQGTGA. The ends lost 5 bases at V and 10 bases at J; junction bases unmatched: 10. The CDR3 DNA is TGTGCCAGCAGCGCAAGGACAGGAGTAGGAGCTTTCTTT. Translation gives CASSARTGVGAFF.

V is TRBV27 and J is TRBJ2-7; D not certain. CDR3 length: 13 amino acids. Trimming removed 2 bases at V and 3 bases at J, with 8 bases between. CDR1 and CDR2 (germline): MNHEY, SMNVEV (reference sequence). CDR3 nucleotides: TGTGCCAGCAGTTTAGGGGAAGTCTACGAGCAGTACTTC. Translated: CASSLGEVYEQYF.

The chain joins TRBV4-3 to TRBJ2-1, with 9 bases identical to TRBD2. This CDR3 is 17 amino acids long. The germline gives CDR1 LGHNA, CDR2 YSLEER. V trimming: 0 bases; J trimming: 7 bases; junction bases outside the gene matches: 10. CDR3 amino acids: CASSQDRTLAGLNEQFF. CDR3 sequence (DNA): TGCGCCAGCAGCCAAGATAGGACCCTAGCGGGGTTAAATGAGCAGTTCTTC.

V usage is TRBV7-9 and J usage is TRBJ2-1; D ambiguous. In germline, CDR1 is SEHNR, CDR2 FQNEAQ (reference sequence). The V end was cut by 5 bases, the J end by 6 bases, with 14 bases between. This CDR3 is built from 14 residues. CDR3 coding DNA: TGTGCCAGCAGCCCTTGGAGAGTCGGCAATGAGCAGTTCTTC. This codes for CASSPWRVGNEQFF. The full variable domain, its missing parts supplied by reference TRBV7-9 and TRBJ2-1, is DTGVSQNPRHKITKRGQNVTFRCDPISEHNRLYWYRQTLGQGPEFLTYFQNEAQLEKSRLLSDRFSAERPKGSFSTLEIQRTEQGDSAMYLCASSPWRVGNEQFFGPGTRLTVL.

This chain links TRBV7-9 with TRBJ1-6; 9 bases fit TRBD1. V dropped 4 bases and J dropped 8; count of bases not matched to a gene: 6. The CDR3 has 15 amino acids. Germline CDR1 reads SEHNR; CDR2 reads FQNEAQ (reference sequence). The CDR3 nucleotides are TGTGCCAGCAGCTCAACACAGGGGGCTTATTCACCCCTCCACTTT. This translates into CASSSTQGAYSPLHF.

CDR3 amino acids: CATQSWGTGGLINTGELFF. CDR3 DNA sequence: TGTGCCACCCAATCTTGGGGTACAGGGGGCCTGATCAACACCGGGGAGCTGTTTTTT. V gene TRBV19 combines with J gene TRBJ2-2; 9 bases fit TRBD1. Germline trimming cut 10 bases from V and 2 bases from J; bases unmatched to any gene: 20. CDR3 length: 19 residues. Germline CDR1 is LNHDA and CDR2 is SQIVND (reference sequence).

The chain couples TRBV9 to TRBJ2-3; D gene unclear. V lost 2 bases, J lost 5 bases, and 6 bases lay in between. CDR1 and CDR2 (germline): SGDLS, YYNGEE. This CDR3 contains 12 residues. CDR3 loop: CASSVVGDTQYF. The CDR3 coding sequence is TGTGCCAGCAGCGTCGTAGGAGATACGCAGTATTTT.

J is TRBJ1-1 and V is TRBV25-1; no clear D. The CDR3 is 14 amino acids. Germline assignment: CDR1 MGHDK and CDR2 SYGVNS. V was pared by 5 bases and J by 0 bases, with 10 bases between. CDR3: CASSTLNLNTEAFF. The CDR3 DNA reads as TGTGCCAGCAGTACATTAAACTTGAACACTGAAGCTTTCTTT. Using reference TRBV25-1 and TRBJ1-1 for the parts outside the CDR3, the full variable domain is EADIYQTPRYLVIGTGKKITLECSQTMGHDKMYWYQQDPGMELHLIHYSYGVNSTEKGDLSSESTVSRIRTEHFPLTLESARPSHTSQYLCASSTLNLNTEAFFGQGTRLTVV.

The chain recombines TRBV7-2 with TRBJ1-2, with 8 bases lining up with TRBD1. J was trimmed by 5 bases and V by 1 base; bases with no gene match: 9. Looked up from germline, CDR1 is SGHTA and CDR2 is FQGNSA. The CDR3 length is 16 residues. In DNA form, the CDR3 reads TGTGCCAGCAGCTTAGATACAGGGGGAGTTGTGTATGGCTACACCTTC. This encodes CASSLDTGGVVYGYTF.

This clone has just a few counts. This sequence joins TRBV5-1 and TRBJ1-2, with 7 bases that match TRBD1. The length of the CDR3 is 16 residues. In germline, CDR1 is SGHRS, CDR2 YFSETQ. The J segment lost 0 bases and the V segment lost 3 bases, leaving 8 bases of the junction unmatched. This CDR3 is CASSSLTGASNYGYTF. Written as DNA, the CDR3 is TGCGCCAGCAGCTCCTTAACAGGGGCTTCTAACTATGGCTACACCTTC.

The CDR3 sequence: CASSLAGGMHQPQHF. Here the CDR3 DNA reads TGTGCCAGCAGCTTAGCCGGAGGGATGCATCAGCCCCAGCATTTT. This chain connects TRBV7-2 to TRBJ1-5, with D hard to call. The CDR3 covers 15 residues. The germline CDR1 and CDR2 sequences are SGHTA and FQGNSA. V was shortened by 0 bases and J by 5 bases, with 11 bases between the two germline ends.

The rearrangement links TRBV5-1 to TRBJ2-4; D not resolved. Trimming pared 1 base from V and 6 bases from J, leaving 11 bases between. CDR3 length: 14 residues. The germline V gene has CDR1 SGHRS and CDR2 YFSETQ. The chain's CDR3 is CASSLLGSGNIQYF. The CDR3 DNA is TGCGCCAGCAGCTTGCTCGGTTCCGGAAACATTCAGTACTTC.

The V and J genes are TRBV7-8 and TRBJ1-5; 9 nucleotides match TRBD1. CDR3 length equals 16 residues. The ends lost 1 base at V and 5 bases at J; junction bases unmatched: 6. Germline CDR1 SGHVS, CDR2 FQNEAQ. The CDR3 DNA reads as TGTGCCAGCAGCTTAGTTGCACGGGACAGGGATCAGCCCCAGCATTTT. Encoded protein: CASSLVARDRDQPQHF.

As DNA, the CDR3 is TGTGCCAGCAGCCGGCAGGACAGGGGGCGTAGTGGCTACACCTTC. It yields the protein CASSRQDRGRSGYTF. The chain uses TRBV9 and TRBJ1-2; 11 nucleotides line up with TRBD1. CDR3 length: 15 amino acids. Trimming cost V 4 bases and J 7 bases; bases outside gene matches: 9. Germline V gene lookup returns CDR1 SGDLS and CDR2 YYNGEE.

This clone has a handful of counts. The rearrangement uses TRBV5-4 and TRBJ2-3; 9 positions agree with TRBD1. Germline-derived CDR1 and CDR2 are SGHNT and YYREEE (reference sequence). CDR3 length: 14 amino acids. V lost 4 bases and J lost 4; bases outside the gene matches: 4. In DNA form, the CDR3 reads TGTGCCAGCAGCAGCCGGGACAGGGCAGATACGCAGTATTTT. It is translated as CASSSRDRADTQYF.

CDR3 coding DNA: TGTGCCAGCAGCCAAGACTCGGGGGGCTACGAGCAGTACTTC. Translation: CASSQDSGGYEQYF. The J gene is TRBJ2-7, the V gene TRBV3-1 (or the pseudogene TRBV3-2); 7 bases are a match to TRBD2. Germline assignment: CDR1 LGHDT and CDR2 YNNKEL (reference sequence). This CDR3 spans 14 amino acids. V was pared by 0 bases and J by 3 bases, with 2 bases of the junction left unmatched.

The chain joins TRBV27 to TRBJ2-5, with 8 bases identical to TRBD1. In germline, CDR1 is MNHEY, CDR2 SMNVEV (reference sequence). The CDR3 sequence is 14 residues long. Trimming cost V 6 bases and J 4 bases; bases outside gene matches: 7. CDR3 in DNA: TGTGCCAGCAGCGGGACAGGATGGGGAGAGACCCAGTACTTC. This gives the protein CASSGTGWGETQYF.

The chain carries TRBV9 and TRBJ1-1; no definite D call. CDR3 length: 14 residues. Germline V gene lookup returns CDR1 SGDLS and CDR2 YYNGEE. Trimming cost V 0 bases and J 5 bases, with 11 bases left between them. Here the CDR3 DNA reads TGTGCCAGCAGCGTAGACGGCGGCCGGACTGAAGCTTTCTTT. Its protein is CASSVDGGRTEAFF.

The V and J genes are TRBV6-4 and TRBJ1-5; D not certain. Germline loops: CDR1 MRHNA, CDR2 SNTAGT. This CDR3 has 13 amino acids. The germline V and J ends were trimmed by 3 bases and 5 bases, with 8 bases remaining between them. CDR3 sequence reads: CASSEQRDQPQHF. The DNA for the CDR3 is TGTGCCAGCAGTGAACAGAGGGATCAGCCCCAGCATTTT.

This clone was found many times. The chain uses TRBV14 and TRBJ2-7; 7 positions match TRBD2. This CDR3 contains 14 residues. The V gene's germline CDR1 is SGHDN and CDR2 FVKESK. V was pared by 4 bases and J by 5 bases, with 8 bases of the junction left unmatched. In DNA, the CDR3 is TGTGCCAGCAGCCCCGCGGGAGCCAATGACGAGCAGTACTTC. This gives the protein CASSPAGANDEQYF.

The chain couples TRBV2 to TRBJ2-2; maybe TRBD1 (6 bases). Trimming stripped 6 bases from V and 4 bases from J, with 12 bases between. The CDR3 length is 14 residues. Germline-derived CDR1 and CDR2 are SNHLY and FYNNEI. CDR3: CASRGEQGTGELFF. The CDR3 DNA follows: TGTGCCAGCAGGGGGGAACAGGGCACCGGGGAGCTGTTTTTT. Full variable domain (missing parts from reference TRBV2 and TRBJ2-2): EPEVTQTPSHQVTQMGQEVILRCVPISNHLYFYWYRQILGQKVEFLVSFYNNEISEKSEIFDDQFSVERPDGSNFTLKIRSTKLEDSAMYFCASRGEQGTGELFFGEGSRLTVL.

This sequence joins TRBV7-6 and TRBJ2-1; D may be TRBD1 (5 bases). Germline lookup yields CDR1 SGHVS and CDR2 FNYEAQ. The V end was cut by 9 bases, the J end by 8 bases, with 17 bases between. This CDR3 spans 13 amino acids. CDR3 protein: CASGQGVSDEQFF. CDR3 in DNA: TGTGCCAGTGGGCAGGGCGTCTCGGATGAGCAGTTCTTC.

The gene calls are TRBV6-6 and TRBJ2-1; 9 bases are shared with TRBD1. After removal of 5 bases from V and 5 bases from J, the junction contained 16 bases not matched to a gene. Germline V gene data show CDR1 as MNHNY and CDR2 as SVGAGI (reference sequence). This CDR3 has 18 amino acids. The DNA of the CDR3 is TGTGCCAGCAGTCGTGGGGGACCAGGGACAGGGTCGAACAATGAGCAGTTCTTC. It is translated as CASSRGGPGTGSNNEQFF.

The V and J genes are TRBV4-2 and TRBJ1-1, with no clear D. CDR3 length: 12 amino acids. Germline V gives CDR1 LGHNA, CDR2 YNFKEQ. Deletions cut 0 bases from V and 7 bases from J, with 6 bases between. The CDR3 DNA sequence: TGTGCCAGCAGCCAAGATGACGGTGAAGCTTTCTTT. Protein sequence: CASSQDDGEAFF.